The rows below give T cell receptor beta chains drawn from one sample of a study of cytomegalovirus exposure and HLA in healthy donors. Here immunoSEQ multiplex PCR was the method, and the copy in TCRdb shows in-frame clones only, minus some. The repertoire holds 95,000 to 150,000 clones, with about 76% as singletons. The sequenced material came from PBMCs. These receptors all stem from a woman aged 60 to 75 in good health and CMV-seropositive. The CDR3 runs from the conserved cysteine through the conserved F or W. D genes are given only for firm matches. Clone size is given for some rows only: seen once, a few or many times, or a class if the clone is expanded.

j_call | v_call | d_call | clone_size | cdr3_aa | cdr3_nt
TRBJ1-5 | TRBV5-1 | - | - | CASAAGDNQPQHF | TGCGCCAGCGCGGCGGGGGATAATCAGCCCCAGCATTTT
TRBJ2-1 | TRBV4-3 | - | - | CASSQDREQAYNEQFF | TGCGCCAGCAGCCAAGACCGAGAACAGGCCTACAATGAGCAGTTCTTC
TRBJ2-1 | TRBV9 | - | - | CASSVDSGRYNEQFF | TGTGCCAGCAGCGTAGATAGCGGACGATACAATGAACAGTTCTTC
TRBJ1-4 | TRBV10-3 | TRBD1 | few | CATSRDSVNEKLFF | TGTGCCACCTCTCGGGACAGCGTAAATGAAAAACTGTTTTTT
TRBJ2-5 | TRBV7-8 | TRBD2 | once | CASSPGGGGGYQETQYF | TGTGCCAGCAGCCCGGGGGGTGGCGGGGGGTACCAAGAGACCCAGTACTTC
TRBJ1-2 | TRBV5-6 | - | - | CASSLGQVFDGYTF | TGTGCCAGCAGCTTGGGACAGGTCTTTGACGGCTACACCTTC
TRBJ1-1 | TRBV5-5 | - | few | CASSLLVTGNTEAFF | TGTGCCAGCAGCTTGTTGGTCACGGGGAACACTGAAGCTTTCTTT
TRBJ2-7 | TRBV7-9 | - | once | CASSPRGGGTSYEQYF | TGTGCCAGCAGCCCCCGGGGCGGGGGCACATCCTACGAGCAGTACTTC
TRBJ2-3 | TRBV5-1 | - | - | CASSLADPTDTQYF | TGCGCCAGCAGCTTAGCGGATCCCACAGATACGCAGTATTTT
TRBJ1-4 | TRBV19 | - | - | CASSEQANEKLFF | TGTGCCAGTAGTGAACAGGCAAATGAAAAACTGTTTTTT
TRBJ1-2 | TRBV19 | - | few | CASSIDLEQYGYTF | TGTGCCAGTAGTATAGATTTGGAGCAGTATGGCTACACCTTC
TRBJ1-1 | TRBV27 | TRBD1 | - | CASSLSRGRFTEAFF | TGTGCCAGCAGTTTAAGTAGGGGGCGTTTTACTGAAGCTTTCTTT
TRBJ2-5 | TRBV23-1 | - | few | CASSQGQGRLAWETQYF | TGCGCCAGCAGTCAAGGACAGGGGCGACTAGCGTGGGAGACCCAGTACTTC
TRBJ2-7 | TRBV27 | TRBD2 | once | CASSSGTSGIHEQYF | TGTGCCAGCAGTTCCGGGACTAGCGGGATCCACGAGCAGTACTTC
TRBJ1-6 | TRBV27 | TRBD1 | few | CASGRQGSNSPLHF | TGTGCCAGCGGCCGACAGGGATCAAATTCACCCCTCCACTTT
TRBJ2-7 | TRBV19 | TRBD1 | - | CASRKTGIYEQYF | TGTGCCAGTAGGAAGACAGGGATCTACGAGCAGTACTTC
TRBJ2-2 | TRBV11-2 | - | - | CASSLGPGELFF | TGTGCCAGCAGCTTGGGCCCCGGGGAGCTGTTTTTT
TRBJ2-2 | TRBV4-1 | TRBD2 | - | CASRASGLSNTGELFF | TGCGCCAGCCGGGCTAGCGGACTATCGAACACCGGGGAGCTGTTTTTT
TRBJ2-7 | TRBV7-2 | - | - | CASSLGRERIYEQYF | TGTGCCAGCAGCTTAGGGAGGGAGCGGATCTACGAGCAGTACTTC
TRBJ2-6 | TRBV5-6 | - | - | CASSLAGRVGSGANVLTF | TGTGCCAGCAGCTTGGCCGGCAGGGTTGGATCTGGGGCCAACGTCCTGACTTTC
TRBJ2-3 | TRBV11-1 | TRBD1 | - | CASSLRVPGQPDTQYF | TGTGCCAGCAGCTTACGGGTCCCGGGACAGCCAGATACGCAGTATTTT
TRBJ2-7 | TRBV7-3 | - | - | CASSLTSSYEQYF | TGTGCCAGCTCTCTTACGAGCTCCTACGAGCAGTACTTC
TRBJ1-6 | TRBV30 | - | - | CAWSVRAGYNSPLHF | TGTGCCTGGAGTGTTCGGGCGGGGTACAATTCACCCCTCCACTTT
TRBJ2-3 | TRBV7-7 | - | once | CASTQGGPHGTDTQYF | TGTGCCAGCACCCAGGGGGGCCCTCATGGCACAGATACGCAGTATTTT
TRBJ2-1 | TRBV7-2 | TRBD2 | - | CASSLGGSSGGQGEQFF | TGTGCCAGCAGCTTAGGCGGGTCTAGCGGGGGGCAGGGTGAGCAGTTCTTC
TRBJ1-5 | TRBV5-1 | TRBD1 | few | CASRVGTGGHQPQHF | TGCGCCAGCAGAGTAGGGACAGGTGGGCATCAGCCCCAGCATTTT
TRBJ1-6 | TRBV7-2 | TRBD1 | once | CASSTNTGGRSPLHF | TGTGCCAGCAGCACCAATACAGGGGGCCGTTCACCCCTCCACTTT
TRBJ1-5 | TRBV5-1 | TRBD1 | - | CASSLAGRGSNQPQHF | TGCGCCAGCAGCTTGGCTGGCAGGGGGAGCAATCAGCCCCAGCATTTT
TRBJ2-7 | TRBV4-2 | - | - | CASSQDGAGVLREQYF | TGTGCCAGCAGCCAAGATGGGGCAGGGGTCCTACGCGAGCAGTACTTC
TRBJ2-2 | TRBV30 | - | - | CAWERDKNTGELFF | TGTGCCTGGGAGCGGGACAAGAACACCGGGGAGCTGTTTTTT
TRBJ2-7 | TRBV5-8 | - | - | CASSLSGEQYF | TGTGCCAGCAGCTTATCGGGGGAGCAGTACTTC
TRBJ1-2 | TRBV30 | - | - | CARRGPVSGGEGNYGYTF | TGTGCCAGGAGGGGTCCGGTATCGGGGGGCGAAGGTAACTATGGCTACACCTTC
TRBJ2-5 | TRBV15 | - | - | CATSREITGETQYF | TGTGCCACCAGCAGAGAAATCACAGGGGAGACCCAGTACTTC
TRBJ2-7 | TRBV15 | - | - | CATRGVGSYEQYF | TGTGCCACCAGGGGCGTCGGCTCCTACGAGCAGTACTTC
TRBJ2-5 | TRBV7-2 | TRBD1 | - | CASSPKTGGGTQYF | TGTGCCAGCAGCCCCAAGACAGGGGGAGGGACCCAGTACTTC
TRBJ1-1 | TRBV28 | TRBD1 | once | CASLYRGGTGEAFF | TGTGCCAGCCTTTACAGGGGGGGAACCGGTGAAGCTTTCTTT
TRBJ2-3 | TRBV7-2 | TRBD2 | once | CASRSAGGERDTQYF | TGTGCCAGCCGTAGTGCGGGAGGGGAGAGAGATACGCAGTATTTT
TRBJ2-7 | TRBV4-1 | TRBD1 | - | CASSQVLTGGAGVYEQYF | TGCGCCAGCAGCCAAGTGTTGACAGGGGGCGCGGGAGTCTACGAGCAGTACTTC
TRBJ2-7 | TRBV2 | TRBD2 | - | CASHVPGLAGAGERYF | TGTGCCAGCCACGTTCCGGGACTAGCGGGAGCGGGTGAGCGGTACTTC
TRBJ2-3 | TRBV11-3 | TRBD1 | - | CASSLGTGVSTDTQYF | TGTGCCAGCAGCCTTGGGACAGGGGTCAGCACAGATACGCAGTATTTT
TRBJ2-1 | TRBV7-9 | - | - | CASRDSPQADEQFF | TGTGCCAGCAGGGACTCTCCTCAAGCGGATGAGCAGTTCTTC
TRBJ2-1 | TRBV5-4 | TRBD2 | - | CASSLGLAVYNEQFF | TGTGCCAGCAGCTTGGGGCTAGCGGTATACAATGAGCAGTTCTTC
TRBJ2-3 | TRBV28 | TRBD2 | - | CASSLSGLGADTQYF | TGTGCCAGCAGTTTAAGCGGACTAGGGGCAGATACGCAGTATTTT
TRBJ2-3 | TRBV29-1 | TRBD1 | - | CSVAGQGGTDTQYF | TGCAGCGTGGCTGGACAGGGAGGTACAGATACGCAGTATTTT
TRBJ2-5 | TRBV19 | TRBD2 | - | CASSLAGVWGETQYF | TGTGCCAGTAGTCTAGCGGGAGTATGGGGAGAGACCCAGTACTTC
TRBJ1-1 | TRBV30 | - | once | CAWSIHSTEAFF | TGTGCCTGGAGTATTCACTCCACTGAAGCTTTCTTT
TRBJ1-5 | TRBV19 | TRBD1 | - | CASSVDREGNQPQHF | TGTGCCAGTAGTGTCGACAGGGAAGGCAATCAGCCCCAGCATTTT
TRBJ1-3 | TRBV6-5 | - | - | CASSYGGKTGNTIYF | TGTGCCAGCAGTTACGGGGGGAAAACTGGAAACACCATATATTTT
TRBJ2-2 | TRBV9 | TRBD2 | once | CASSVAPSGTGELFF | TGTGCCAGCAGCGTAGCTCCTAGCGGGACCGGGGAGCTGTTTTTT
TRBJ1-1 | TRBV29-1 | TRBD1 | - | CSVGSPGGTEAFF | TGCAGCGTTGGCTCCCCAGGGGGCACTGAAGCTTTCTTT